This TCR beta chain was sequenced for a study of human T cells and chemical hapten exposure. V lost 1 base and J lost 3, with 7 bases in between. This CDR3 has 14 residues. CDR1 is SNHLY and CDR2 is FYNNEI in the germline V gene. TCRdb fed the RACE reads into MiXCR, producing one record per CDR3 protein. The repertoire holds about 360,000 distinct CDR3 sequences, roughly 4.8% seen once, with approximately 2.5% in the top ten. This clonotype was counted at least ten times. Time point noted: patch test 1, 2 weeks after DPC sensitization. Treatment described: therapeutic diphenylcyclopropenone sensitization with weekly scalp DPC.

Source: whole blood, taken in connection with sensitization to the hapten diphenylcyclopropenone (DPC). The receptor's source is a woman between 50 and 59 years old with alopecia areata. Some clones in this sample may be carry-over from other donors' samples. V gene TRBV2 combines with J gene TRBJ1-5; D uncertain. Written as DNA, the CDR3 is TGTGCCAGCAGTGAAGTTCAGAACAATCAGCCCCAGCATTTT. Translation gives CASSEVQNNQPQHF. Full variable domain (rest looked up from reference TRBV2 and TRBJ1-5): EPEVTQTPSHQVTQMGQEVILRCVPISNHLYFYWYRQILGQKVEFLVSFYNNEISEKSEIFDDQFSVERPDGSNFTLKIRSTKLEDSAMYFCASSEVQNNQPQHFGDGTRLSIL.